Listed here are 31 T cell receptor beta chains from one sample, sequenced in a study of blood T cell repertoires in COVID-19. Method: immunoSEQ multiplex PCR; TCRdb's copy keeps in-frame clones and lacks some. The repertoire has hundreds of thousands of clones, around nine tenths of them found once; the top ten carry 6.5%. Material for sequencing was peripheral blood. The receptors here all came from a man between 60 and 75 years old who had recovered from COVID-19.

The chain links TRBV7-2 to TRBJ1-1; D gene unclear. Deletions cut 5 bases from V and 4 bases from J, with 14 bases between. The CDR3 totals 14 residues. Per the germline V gene, CDR1 is SGHTA and CDR2 is FQGNSA. The CDR3 reads CASSPLRGITEAFF. Here the CDR3 DNA reads TGTGCCAGCAGCCCGCTAAGAGGGATCACTGAAGCTTTCTTT.

This chain links TRBV2 with TRBJ2-1; possible D gene TRBD1, 5 bases. Germline CDR1 reads SNHLY; CDR2 reads FYNNEI. V lost 8 bases and J lost 2, with 16 bases in between. The CDR3 covers 15 residues. CDR3 DNA sequence: TGTGCCAGCGGCCCCTACACAGGAGCCTACAATGAGCAGTTCTTC. It translates to CASGPYTGAYNEQFF.

The V gene is TRBV19, the J gene TRBJ2-2; TRBD1 aligns across 12 bases. The CDR3 sequence is 16 residues long. V lost 4 bases to trimming and J lost 7 bases; unmatched junction nucleotides: 7. Germline CDR1 LNHDA, CDR2 SQIVND (reference sequence). CDR3 residues: CASSRDRGRSFGELFF. In DNA form, the CDR3 reads TGTGCCAGTAGTAGGGACAGGGGGCGCTCCTTCGGGGAGCTGTTTTTT.

The V and J genes are TRBV9 and TRBJ2-2, with D possibly being TRBD1 (5 bases). Trimming removed 3 bases at V and 5 bases at J, with 11 bases between. The CDR3 is made up of 14 amino acids. Germline assignment: CDR1 SGDLS and CDR2 YYNGEE. The CDR3 DNA is TGTGCCAGCAGCGCGGGCAGGGTAACCGGGGAGCTGTTTTTT. Translating it yields CASSAGRVTGELFF.

This chain connects TRBV6-1 to TRBJ1-2; D gene unclear. This CDR3 comprises 15 residues. Germline-derived CDR1 and CDR2 are MNHNS and SASEGT. Trimming took off 1 base at V and 2 bases at J, with 11 bases between the two ends. CDR3 bases: TGTGCCAGCAGTGAAGGGACCGGGAGGAACTATGGCTACACCTTC. Residues: CASSEGTGRNYGYTF.

CDR3 nucleotides: TGCGCCAGCAGAAATGGGCAGGCCTACACAGATACGCAGTATTTT. Amino acid sequence: CASRNGQAYTDTQYF. The rearrangement uses TRBV5-1 and TRBJ2-3; D not certain. Deletions cut 5 bases from V and 2 bases from J, with 15 bases between. CDR3 size: 15 residues. Looked up from germline, CDR1 is SGHRS and CDR2 is YFSETQ.

V and J are TRBV7-8 and TRBJ1-4; D possibly corresponds to TRBD1 (6 bases). V was shortened by 1 base and J by 10 bases, with 16 bases between the two germline ends. Germline loops: CDR1 SGHVS, CDR2 FQNEAQ. The CDR3 totals 15 residues. Here the CDR3 reads CASSLELAGDRKLFF. DNA for the CDR3: TGTGCCAGCAGCTTAGAGCTGGCAGGGGATAGAAAACTGTTTTTT.

This chain links TRBV27 with TRBJ2-5, with 7 bases identical to TRBD2. The V gene end was trimmed by 6 bases and the J gene end by 0 bases; junction bases not matched to a gene: 7. Germline CDR1 is MNHEY and CDR2 is SMNVEV (reference sequence). This CDR3 is 15 amino acids long. The CDR3 nucleotides are TGTGCCAGCAGGGGAGGGCTAGGTTACCAAGAGACCCAGTACTTC. This encodes CASRGGLGYQETQYF.

The V gene is TRBV5-1, the J gene TRBJ2-1; D remains ambiguous. This CDR3 contains 17 residues. V dropped 0 bases and J dropped 0 bases, with 13 bases sitting between them. CDR1 and CDR2 (germline): SGHRS, YFSETQ. CDR3 DNA: TGCGCCAGCAGCTTGGTTTCCGGGTCCCTCTCCTACAATGAGCAGTTCTTC. This gives the protein CASSLVSGSLSYNEQFF.

This rearrangement joins TRBV19 to TRBJ1-3; D possibly corresponds to TRBD1 (6 bases). The germline V and J ends were trimmed by 4 bases and 4 bases, with 11 bases remaining between them. Germline CDR1 is LNHDA and CDR2 is SQIVND (reference sequence). This CDR3 spans 14 amino acids. The CDR3 nucleotides read TGTGCCAGTAGTACTCAGGGGCGCGGAAACACCATATATTTT. Its protein is CASSTQGRGNTIYF. The full variable domain, in which reference TRBV19 and TRBJ1-3 provide the parts outside the CDR3, is DGGITQSPKYLFRKEGQNVTLSCEQNLNHDAMYWYRQDPGQGLRLIYYSQIVNDFQKGDIAEGYSVSREKKESFPLTVTSAQKNPTAFYLCASSTQGRGNTIYFGEGSWLTVV.

The chain joins TRBV3-1 (or the pseudogene TRBV3-2) to TRBJ2-7; TRBD1 agrees at 9 bases. The germline CDR1 and CDR2 sequences are LGHDT and YNNKEL (reference sequence). The length of the CDR3 is 15 residues. V dropped 7 bases and J dropped 3; count of bases not matched to a gene: 10. CDR3 residues: CASTPGWGQGYEQYF. CDR3 coding DNA: TGTGCCAGCACTCCAGGTTGGGGACAGGGCTACGAGCAGTACTTC.

The chain carries TRBV19 and TRBJ2-7, with 12 bases lining up with TRBD2. The V and J ends lost 6 bases and 5 bases, in that order; junction bases with no gene match: 5. The CDR3 sequence is 14 residues long. Germline V gives CDR1 LNHDA, CDR2 SQIVND (reference sequence). This CDR3 is CASSKTSGGHEQYF. The CDR3 coding sequence is TGTGCCAGTAGCAAGACTAGCGGGGGACACGAGCAGTACTTC.

The chain links TRBV5-8 to TRBJ2-1; D is possibly TRBD1 (5 bases). The CDR3 extends over 16 amino acids. V lost 1 base and J lost 5, with 16 bases in between. The germline V gene has CDR1 SGHTS and CDR2 YDEGEE. The CDR3, as DNA: TGTGCCAGCAGCTTGCAGGGTCCAGGACCCGACAATGAGCAGTTCTTC. Translating it yields CASSLQGPGPDNEQFF.

The chain has TRBV5-1 and TRBJ2-3; 10 bases fit TRBD1. Trimming cost V 0 bases and J 3 bases; bases outside gene matches: 7. This CDR3 spans 17 amino acids. Germline loops: CDR1 SGHRS, CDR2 YFSETQ. CDR3 region: CASSLAGTGAATDTQYF. The CDR3 DNA reads TGCGCCAGCAGCTTGGCCGGGACAGGGGCGGCGACAGATACGCAGTATTTT.

This chain links TRBV3-1 (or the pseudogene TRBV3-2) with TRBJ2-7; a weak D match, TRBD1 (5 bases). Germline values: CDR1 LGHDT, CDR2 YNNKEL (reference sequence). V dropped 0 bases and J dropped 0 bases, with 12 bases sitting between them. The length of the CDR3 is 16 residues. The CDR3 spells CASSQDARASSYEQYF. The CDR3 DNA follows: TGTGCCAGCAGCCAAGATGCCAGGGCGAGCTCCTACGAGCAGTACTTC.

This rearrangement joins TRBV6-6 to TRBJ2-5; 11 bases are shared with TRBD1. V trimming: 4 bases; J trimming: 10 bases; junction bases outside the gene matches: 8. Germline loops: CDR1 MNHNY, CDR2 SVGAGI (reference sequence). CDR3 size: 14 residues. The CDR3 coding sequence is TGTGCCAGCAGTTTCGGGACAGGGGGGGTGGACCAGTACTTC. Encoded protein: CASSFGTGGVDQYF.

In DNA form, the CDR3 reads TGTGCCAGCTCACCGGGGCAGGGCTATGAAAAACTGTTTTTT. As protein: CASSPGQGYEKLFF. The chain has TRBV18 and TRBJ1-4; D perhaps matches TRBD1 (5 bases). Germline values: CDR1 KGHSH, CDR2 LQKENI. This CDR3 contains 14 residues. Trimming removed 3 bases at V and 6 bases at J, with 11 bases between.

The chain joins TRBV2 to TRBJ1-6; 7 nucleotides line up with TRBD1. The V segment lost 6 bases and the J segment 6 bases; nucleotides outside the gene matches: 5. The CDR3 consists of 14 residues. Per the germline V gene, CDR1 is SNHLY and CDR2 is FYNNEI. In DNA, the CDR3 is TGTGCCAGCAGAATCGACAGGGTTAATTCACCCCTCCACTTT. It yields the protein CASRIDRVNSPLHF.

This chain joins TRBV28 and TRBJ1-2; D not certain. V shed 5 bases and J shed 4 bases, with 17 bases lying between them. This CDR3 is built from 15 residues. CDR1 and CDR2 (germline): MDHEN, SYDVKM. This CDR3 is CASSPTDGGLYGYTF. CDR3 in DNA: TGTGCCAGCAGTCCCACGGACGGAGGTCTCTATGGCTACACCTTC.

This sequence joins TRBV2 and TRBJ1-1; a weak D match, TRBD1 (5 bases). Germline CDR1 reads SNHLY; CDR2 reads FYNNEI. There are 11 residues in the CDR3. V gave up 4 bases and J gave up 9 bases, with 9 bases separating them. Here the CDR3 DNA reads TGTGCCAGCAGTGTACTGGGGCAAGCTTTCTTT. Translation: CASSVLGQAFF.

The genes are TRBV4-1 and TRBJ2-2; maybe TRBD2 (6 bases). From germline, CDR1 is MGHRA and CDR2 YSYEKL. V was clipped by 0 bases and J by 5 bases, with 10 bases between them. The CDR3 totals 15 residues. In DNA, the CDR3 is TGCGCCAGCAGCCAAGAACGGGGGAGGACCGGGGAGCTGTTTTTT. Its protein product is CASSQERGRTGELFF.

The sample holds a few counts of this clone. This chain joins TRBV19 and TRBJ1-1; D not resolved. Germline CDR1 is LNHDA and CDR2 is SQIVND (reference sequence). The CDR3 runs to 13 residues. V was cut by 10 bases and J by 3 bases, with 15 bases left in between. CDR3 coding DNA: TGTGCCACCGGCCGAGGCCGAGACACTGAAGCTTTCTTT. Translation gives CATGRGRDTEAFF.

This chain joins TRBV2 and TRBJ1-2, with D perhaps matching TRBD1 (6 bases). Per germline, CDR1 SNHLY and CDR2 FYNNEI. CDR3 length equals 13 residues. V lost 7 bases and J 4 bases, leaving 13 bases between the germline ends. The CDR3 bases are TGTGCCAGCACGAGGGGGGGACTCTATGGCTACACCTTC. It is translated as CASTRGGLYGYTF.

In DNA, the CDR3 is TGTGCTAGTGGTAACGGACAGGGGGGAAACACCATATATTTT. Amino acid sequence: CASGNGQGGNTIYF. The chain joins TRBV12-5 to TRBJ1-3; 9 positions agree with TRBD1. Germline V gene lookup returns CDR1 LGHNT and CDR2 FRNRAP. This CDR3 is built from 14 residues. Unmatched junction bases numbered 3, after V lost 5 bases and J lost 4 bases.

The chain links TRBV7-3 to TRBJ2-3; a possible D gene is TRBD1 (6 bases). V dropped 5 bases and J dropped 0 bases, with 18 bases sitting between them. The CDR3 is made up of 17 amino acids. Germline V gene data show CDR1 as SGHTA and CDR2 as FQGTGA. CDR3 sequence (DNA): TGTGCCAGCAGCCCACAAATCTCAGGGGCTAGCACAGATACGCAGTATTTT. This translates into CASSPQISGASTDTQYF.

The V call is TRBV4-3, the J call TRBJ2-7; possibly TRBD2 for D (6 bases). V was shortened by 1 base and J by 2 bases, with 12 bases between the two germline ends. From germline, CDR1 is LGHNA and CDR2 YSLEER. This CDR3 contains 15 residues. This CDR3 is CASSQGGSGAYEQYF. CDR3 bases: TGCGCCAGCAGCCAAGGCGGTAGCGGCGCCTACGAGCAGTACTTC.

The chain employs TRBV18 and TRBJ1-5; unclear D gene. Germline V gene data show CDR1 as KGHSH and CDR2 as LQKENI. V lost 6 bases and J lost 4, with 13 bases in between. The CDR3 consists of 14 residues. The CDR3 region is CASSQTGMNQPQHF. Written as DNA, the CDR3 is TGTGCCAGCTCGCAGACGGGGATGAATCAGCCCCAGCATTTT.

The chain is built from TRBV6-6 and TRBJ2-1, with TRBD1 matching 7 bases. V shed 0 bases and J 5 bases; nucleotides not matched to a gene: 1. The CDR3 totals 14 residues. Germline V gene lookup returns CDR1 MNHNY and CDR2 SVGAGI (reference sequence). The CDR3 nucleotides read TGTGCCAGCAGTTACTCTGGGACAGACAATGAGCAGTTCTTC. Encoded protein: CASSYSGTDNEQFF.

The chain couples TRBV14 to TRBJ2-6; D ambiguous. The CDR3 runs 16 residues. Trimming shortened V by 2 bases and J by 2 bases, and 10 bases separated the two germline ends. Germline loops: CDR1 SGHDN, CDR2 FVKESK. The CDR3 bases are TGTGCCAGCAGCCAAAATCTCCGAGCTGGGGCCAACGTCCTGACTTTC. It yields the protein CASSQNLRAGANVLTF.

The genes are TRBV27 and TRBJ1-1, with a tentative D call TRBD1 (5 bases). Trimming pared 0 bases from V and 1 base from J, leaving 9 bases between. Germline V gives CDR1 MNHEY, CDR2 SMNVEV (reference sequence). The CDR3 is 15 residues long. The CDR3 reads CASSLSRTRNTEAFF. The DNA of the CDR3 is TGTGCCAGCAGTTTATCGCGGACACGGAACACTGAAGCTTTCTTT.

This rearrangement joins TRBV5-4 to TRBJ2-7; TRBD1 might be the D (6 bases). V was cut by 4 bases and J by 0 bases, with 14 bases left in between. This CDR3 is 15 amino acids long. Germline CDR1 is SGHNT and CDR2 is YYREEE (reference sequence). The CDR3 spells CASSQGGPSSYEQYF. The CDR3 DNA sequence: TGTGCCAGCAGCCAAGGGGGTCCCAGCTCCTACGAGCAGTACTTC. The full variable domain, completed using reference TRBV5-4 and TRBJ2-7, is ETGVTQSPTHLIKTRGQQVTLRCSSQSGHNTVSWYQQALGQGPQFIFQYYREEENGRGNFPPRFSGLQFPNYSSELNVNALELDDSALYLCASSQGGPSSYEQYFGPGTRLTVT.